One and the same sample provided the 5 T cell receptor beta chains below, sequenced in a study of CD8 T cells in ankylosing spondylitis. General study findings and limits: Apparently characteristic of ankylosing spondylitis blood was a TCR beta motif (eight highly homologous variants).

Their target antigens are unknown. TCRdb analysed the 5' RACE reads with MiXCR anew, one entry per CDR3 protein. The sample lists fewer than 500,000 distinct CDR3 sequences; about 24% were seen once. Sequenced: blood, either unsorted or a sorted T cell fraction (not recorded which). The receptors were gathered from a male donor with ankylosing spondylitis.

The CDR3 reads CSARDPRTGGGEQFF. The DNA for the CDR3 is TGCAGTGCTAGAGATCCTAGGACAGGGGGGGGTGAGCAGTTCTTC. The gene calls are TRBV20-1 and TRBJ2-1, with 10 bases identical to TRBD1. V dropped 0 bases and J dropped 9; count of bases not matched to a gene: 8. The CDR3 consists of 15 residues. Germline CDR1 is DFQATT and CDR2 is SNEGSKA (reference sequence).

The chain couples TRBV19 to TRBJ1-5, with D possibly TRBD1 on 6 matching bases. Germline V gives CDR1 LNHDA, CDR2 SQIVND (reference sequence). The CDR3 has 16 amino acids. V shed 6 bases and J shed 4 bases, with 19 bases lying between them. CDR3 region: CASRATGGGGNQPQHF. The CDR3 coding sequence is TGTGCCAGTAGAGCGACCGGGGGGGGCGGTAATCAGCCCCAGCATTTT.

This clonotype has a handful of counts. The V gene is TRBV7-9, the J gene TRBJ2-1, with D perhaps given as TRBD1 or TRBD2 (5 bases each). Germline CDR1 and CDR2: SEHNR and FQNEAQ (reference sequence). Trimming took off 5 bases at V and 0 bases at J, with 14 bases between the two ends. CDR3 size: 16 residues. CDR3 amino acids: CASSPRGAHSYNEQFF. Here the CDR3 DNA reads TGTGCCAGCAGCCCACGAGGGGCCCACTCCTACAATGAGCAGTTCTTC.

The V gene is TRBV19, the J gene TRBJ2-1, with 10 bases aligning to TRBD1. The V segment lost 5 bases and the J segment 6 bases; nucleotides outside the gene matches: 7. The CDR3 contains 15 residues. CDR1 and CDR2 from the germline V gene are LNHDA and SQIVND (reference sequence). The CDR3 here is CASSSSGTGVNEQFF. In DNA, the CDR3 is TGTGCCAGTAGTTCATCCGGGACAGGGGTCAATGAGCAGTTCTTC.

The V and J genes are TRBV2 and TRBJ2-7; D unresolved. Germline V CDR1 and CDR2: SNHLY, FYNNEI. The CDR3 extends over 13 amino acids. V was cut by 2 bases and J by 3 bases, with 8 bases left in between. CDR3 nucleotides: TGTGCCAGCAGTGAAAGGCAGATCTACGAGCAGTACTTC. Protein: CASSERQIYEQYF.